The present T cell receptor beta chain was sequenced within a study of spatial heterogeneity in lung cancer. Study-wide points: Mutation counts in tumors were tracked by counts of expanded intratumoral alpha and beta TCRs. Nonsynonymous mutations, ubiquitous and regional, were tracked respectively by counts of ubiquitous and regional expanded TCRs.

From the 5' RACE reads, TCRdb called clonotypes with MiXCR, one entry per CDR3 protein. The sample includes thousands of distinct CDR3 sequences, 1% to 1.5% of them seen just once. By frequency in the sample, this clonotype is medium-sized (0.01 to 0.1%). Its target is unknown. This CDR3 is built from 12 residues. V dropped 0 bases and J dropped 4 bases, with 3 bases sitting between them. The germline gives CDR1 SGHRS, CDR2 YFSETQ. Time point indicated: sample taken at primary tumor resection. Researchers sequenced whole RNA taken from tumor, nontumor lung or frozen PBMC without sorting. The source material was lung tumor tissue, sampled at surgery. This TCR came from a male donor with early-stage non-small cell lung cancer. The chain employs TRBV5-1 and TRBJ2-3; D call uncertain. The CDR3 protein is CASSLVADTQYF. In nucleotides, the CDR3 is TGCGCCAGCAGCTTGGTGGCAGATACGCAGTATTTT.